The present entry profiles one T cell receptor beta chain with its context. What it recognizes is unknown. The germline V gene has CDR1 GTSNPN and CDR2 SVGIG (reference sequence). This CDR3 is built from 14 residues. With 0 bases removed from V and 5 bases from J, the gap between germline ends came to 13 bases. This sample stems from a study of neurological immune-mediated disorders. Notes on the study in general: No CDR3 amino acid sequences recurred among expanded clones across subjects, suggesting private repertoires in all groups.

From the 5' RACE reads, TCRdb called clonotypes with MiXCR, one entry per CDR3 protein. The sample includes approximately 47,000 distinct CDR3 sequences, less than 15% of them seen just once. Documented time point: longitudinal time-point 3. The healthy controls volunteered at a blood bank in Maryland, USA. The sequence came from a man younger than 45 in good health. What was sequenced was PBMCs. V and J are TRBV30 and TRBJ1-2; no clear D gene. CDR3 nucleotide sequence: TGTGCCTGGAGTGTAGCTCCGACGGGGTATGGCTACACCTTC. It specifies CAWSVAPTGYGYTF.